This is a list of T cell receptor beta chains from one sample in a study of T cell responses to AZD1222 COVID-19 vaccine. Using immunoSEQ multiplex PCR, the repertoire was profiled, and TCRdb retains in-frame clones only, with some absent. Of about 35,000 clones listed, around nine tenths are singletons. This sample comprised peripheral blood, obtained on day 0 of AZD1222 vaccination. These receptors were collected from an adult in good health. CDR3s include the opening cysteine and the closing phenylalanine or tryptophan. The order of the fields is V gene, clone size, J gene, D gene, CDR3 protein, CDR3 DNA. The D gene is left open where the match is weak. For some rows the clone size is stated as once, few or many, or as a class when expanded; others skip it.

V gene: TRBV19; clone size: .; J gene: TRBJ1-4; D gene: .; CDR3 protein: CASSIGAEKLFF; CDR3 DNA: TGTGCCAGTAGTATAGGGGCCGAAAAACTGTTTTTT
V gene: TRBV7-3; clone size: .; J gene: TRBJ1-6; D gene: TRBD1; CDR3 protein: CASSRTGSSPLHF; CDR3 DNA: TGTGCCAGCAGCAGGACAGGTTCCTCACCCCTCCACTTT
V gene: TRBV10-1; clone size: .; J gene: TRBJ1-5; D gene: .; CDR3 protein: CASSPSRTECNQPQHF; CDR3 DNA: TGCGCCAGCAGCCCCTCACGGACAGAGTGCAATCAGCCCCAGCATTTT
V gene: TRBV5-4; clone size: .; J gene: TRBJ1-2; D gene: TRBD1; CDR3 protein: CASSWPSRQGSYGYTF; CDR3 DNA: TGTGCCAGCAGCTGGCCCTCCCGACAGGGAAGCTATGGCTACACCTTC
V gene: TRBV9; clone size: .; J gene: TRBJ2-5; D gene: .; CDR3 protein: CASSPSGGSEETQYF; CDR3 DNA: TGTGCCAGCAGTCCTTCCGGCGGTTCGGAAGAGACCCAGTACTTC
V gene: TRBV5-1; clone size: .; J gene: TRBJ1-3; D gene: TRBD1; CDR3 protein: CASSPETGVPSGNTIYF; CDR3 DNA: TGCGCCAGCAGCCCCGAAACAGGGGTTCCTTCTGGAAACACCATATATTTT
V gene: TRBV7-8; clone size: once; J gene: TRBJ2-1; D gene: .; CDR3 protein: CASSSPPLGPSSYNEQFF; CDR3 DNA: TGTGCCAGCAGCTCCCCCCCGTTGGGCCCGAGCTCCTACAATGAGCAGTTCTTC
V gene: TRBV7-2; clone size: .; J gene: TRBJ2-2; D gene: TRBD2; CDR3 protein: CASRRSGNPGELFF; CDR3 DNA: TGTGCCAGCAGACGTAGCGGGAACCCCGGGGAGCTGTTTTTT
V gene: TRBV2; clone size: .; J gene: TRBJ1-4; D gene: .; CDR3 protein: CASRKGENEKLFF; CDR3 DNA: TGTGCCAGCAGGAAGGGTGAGAATGAAAAACTGTTTTTT
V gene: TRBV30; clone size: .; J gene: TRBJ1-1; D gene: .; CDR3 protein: CAWDDSGGAFF; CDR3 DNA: TGTGCCTGGGATGACTCGGGCGGAGCTTTCTTT
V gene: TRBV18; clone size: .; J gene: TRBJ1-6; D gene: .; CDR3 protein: CASSPGQYNSPLHF; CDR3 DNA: TGTGCCAGCTCACCGGGACAATATAATTCACCCCTCCACTTT
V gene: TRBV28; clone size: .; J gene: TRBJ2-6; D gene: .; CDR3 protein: CASSPGGSGANVLTF; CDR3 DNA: TGTGCCAGCAGCCCCGGCGGCTCTGGGGCCAACGTCCTGACTTTC
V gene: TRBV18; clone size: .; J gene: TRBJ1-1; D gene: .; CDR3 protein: CASSPRQSMNTEAFF; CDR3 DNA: TGTGCCAGCTCACCACGCCAGAGCATGAACACTGAAGCTTTCTTT
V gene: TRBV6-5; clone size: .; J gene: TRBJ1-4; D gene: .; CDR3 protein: CASRAGGSLGKLFF; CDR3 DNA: TGTGCCAGCAGGGCGGGGGGCTCTCTAGGAAAACTGTTTTTT
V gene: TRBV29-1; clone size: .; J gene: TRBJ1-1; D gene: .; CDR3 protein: CSVVLDREAFF; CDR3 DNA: TGCAGCGTTGTTCTAGACAGAGAAGCTTTCTTT
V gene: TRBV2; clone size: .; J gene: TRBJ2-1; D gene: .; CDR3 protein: CASSDKVKSNEQFF; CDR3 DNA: TGTGCCAGCAGTGATAAAGTCAAGAGCAATGAGCAGTTCTTC
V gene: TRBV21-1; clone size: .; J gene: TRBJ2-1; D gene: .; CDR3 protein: CASSLQVPSVNEQFF; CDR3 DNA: TGTGCCAGCAGCCTACAAGTCCCGAGTGTGAATGAGCAGTTCTTC
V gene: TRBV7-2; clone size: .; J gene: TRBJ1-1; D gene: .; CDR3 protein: CASSLARGGRGTEAFF; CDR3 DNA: TGTGCCAGCAGCTTAGCCCGGGGGGGACGGGGCACTGAAGCTTTCTTT
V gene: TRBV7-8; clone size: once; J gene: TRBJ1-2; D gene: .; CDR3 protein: CASSRNRVYGYTF; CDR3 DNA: TGTGCCAGCAGCCGAAACAGGGTCTATGGCTACACCTTC
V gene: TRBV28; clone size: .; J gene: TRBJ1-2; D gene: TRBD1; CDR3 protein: CASSVQGFGYTF; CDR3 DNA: TGTGCCAGCAGTGTACAGGGGTTTGGCTACACCTTC
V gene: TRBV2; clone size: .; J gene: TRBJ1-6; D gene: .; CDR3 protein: CGSKGKGLSSYNSPLHF; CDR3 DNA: TGTGGAAGCAAAGGAAAGGGGCTGAGCTCCTATAATTCACCCCTCCACTTT
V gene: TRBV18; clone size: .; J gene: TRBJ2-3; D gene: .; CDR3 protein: CASSPPGTPPYF; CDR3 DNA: TGTGCCAGCTCACCACCCGGGACTCCCCCGTATTTT
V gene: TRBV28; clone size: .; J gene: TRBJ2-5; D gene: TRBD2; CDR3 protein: CASSSVAGAQETQYF; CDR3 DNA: TGTGCCAGCAGTTCAGTAGCGGGGGCTCAAGAGACCCAGTACTTC
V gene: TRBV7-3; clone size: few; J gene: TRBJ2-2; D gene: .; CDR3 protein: CASSSGLESGELFF; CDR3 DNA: TGTGCCAGCAGCTCCGGTTTGGAATCCGGGGAGCTGTTTTTT
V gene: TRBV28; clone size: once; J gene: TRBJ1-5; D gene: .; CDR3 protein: CASSLMGGNQPQHF; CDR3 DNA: TGTGCCAGCAGTTTAATGGGTGGCAATCAGCCCCAGCATTTT
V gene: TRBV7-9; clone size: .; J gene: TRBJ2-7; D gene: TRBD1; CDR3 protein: CASSRVGQSDEQYF; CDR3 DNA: TGTGCCAGCAGCCGAGTGGGACAGAGCGACGAGCAGTACTTC
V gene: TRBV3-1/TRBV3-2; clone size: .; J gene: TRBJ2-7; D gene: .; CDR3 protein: CASSQGWVSYEQYF; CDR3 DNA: TGTGCCAGCAGCCAAGGGTGGGTCTCCTACGAGCAGTACTTC
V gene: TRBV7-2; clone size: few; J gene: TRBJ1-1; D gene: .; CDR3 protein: CASSSAVGTEAFF; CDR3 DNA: TGTGCCAGCAGCTCGGCCGTAGGCACTGAAGCTTTCTTT
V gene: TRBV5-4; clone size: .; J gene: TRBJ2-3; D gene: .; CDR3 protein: CASSPEGSSTDTQYF; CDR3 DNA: TGTGCCAGCAGCCCGGAGGGCAGCAGCACAGATACGCAGTATTTT
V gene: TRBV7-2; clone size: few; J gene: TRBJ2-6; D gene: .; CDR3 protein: CASSLSPGAGANVLTF; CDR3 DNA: TGTGCCAGCAGCTTAAGCCCGGGGGCTGGGGCCAACGTCCTGACTTTC
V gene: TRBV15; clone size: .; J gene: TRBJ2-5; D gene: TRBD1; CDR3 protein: CATSRDRGQETQYF; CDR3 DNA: TGTGCCACCAGCAGGGACAGGGGGCAAGAGACCCAGTACTTC
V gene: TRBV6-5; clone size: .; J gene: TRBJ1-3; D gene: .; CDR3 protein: CASSYSMGNTIYF; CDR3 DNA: TGTGCCAGCAGTTACTCCATGGGAAACACCATATATTTT
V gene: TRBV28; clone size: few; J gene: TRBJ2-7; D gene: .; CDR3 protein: CASSGTGPWYEQYF; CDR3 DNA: TGTGCCAGCAGCGGGACCGGCCCATGGTACGAGCAGTACTTC
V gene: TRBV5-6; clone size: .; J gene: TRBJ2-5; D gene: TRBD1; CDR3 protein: CASRRQGRETQYF; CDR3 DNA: TGTGCCAGCAGACGACAGGGGAGAGAGACCCAGTACTTC
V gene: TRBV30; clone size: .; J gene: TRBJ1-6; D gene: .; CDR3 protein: CAWSRDSPLHF; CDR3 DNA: TGTGCCTGGAGCAGGGATTCACCCCTCCACTTT
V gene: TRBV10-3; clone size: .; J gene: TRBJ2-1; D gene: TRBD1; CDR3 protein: CAISGTGWENEQFF; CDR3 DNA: TGTGCCATCAGCGGGACAGGGTGGGAAAATGAGCAGTTCTTC
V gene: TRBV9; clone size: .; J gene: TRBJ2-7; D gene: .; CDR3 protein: CASSVDGSYEQYF; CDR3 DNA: TGTGCCAGCAGCGTAGATGGTTCCTACGAGCAGTACTTC
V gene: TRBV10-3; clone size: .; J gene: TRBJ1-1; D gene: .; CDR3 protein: CAISDQDRRTEAFF; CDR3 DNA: TGTGCCATCAGTGACCAGGACAGAAGGACTGAAGCTTTCTTT
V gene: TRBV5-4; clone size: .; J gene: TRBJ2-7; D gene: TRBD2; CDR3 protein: CASSRTSGSSYEQYF; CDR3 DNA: TGTGCCAGCAGCCGTACTAGCGGGAGCTCCTACGAGCAGTACTTC
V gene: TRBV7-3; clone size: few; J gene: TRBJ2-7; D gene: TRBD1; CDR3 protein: CASSLNRGYEQYF; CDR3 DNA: TGTGCCAGCAGCTTAAACAGGGGGTACGAGCAGTACTTC
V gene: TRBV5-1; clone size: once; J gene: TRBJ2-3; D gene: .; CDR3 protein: CASSLMEGSTDTQYF; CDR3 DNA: TGCGCCAGCAGCTTGATGGAGGGAAGCACAGATACGCAGTATTTT
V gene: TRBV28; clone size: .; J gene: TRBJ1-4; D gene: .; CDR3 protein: CASSLLREKLFF; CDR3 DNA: TGTGCCAGCAGTTTACTGAGAGAAAAACTGTTTTTT
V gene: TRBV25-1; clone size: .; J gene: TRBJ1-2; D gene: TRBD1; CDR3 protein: CASRWRGPSLHGYTF; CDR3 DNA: TGTGCCAGCAGGTGGAGGGGGCCCTCTTTACATGGCTACACCTTC
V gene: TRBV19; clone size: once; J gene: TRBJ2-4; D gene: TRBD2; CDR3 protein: CASSDLLGLAGVRTAKNIQYF; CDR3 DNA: TGTGCCAGTAGCGACTTATTAGGGCTAGCGGGAGTGCGGACGGCCAAAAACATTCAGTACTTC
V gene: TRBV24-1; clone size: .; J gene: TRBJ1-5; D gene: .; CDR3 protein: CATSDSNQPQHF; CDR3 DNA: TGTGCCACCAGTGACTCAAATCAGCCCCAGCATTTT
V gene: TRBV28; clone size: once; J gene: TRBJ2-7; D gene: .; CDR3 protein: CASAKTLSYEQYF; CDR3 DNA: TGTGCCAGCGCCAAGACCTTATCCTACGAGCAGTACTTC
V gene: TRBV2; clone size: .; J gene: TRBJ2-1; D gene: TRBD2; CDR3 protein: CASSYTSGRSFF; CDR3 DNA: TGTGCCAGCAGTTATACCAGCGGGAGAAGTTTCTTC
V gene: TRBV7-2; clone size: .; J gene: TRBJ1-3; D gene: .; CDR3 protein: CASSLVRQGSGNTIYF; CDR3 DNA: TGTGCCAGCAGCTTAGTTAGGCAGGGCTCTGGAAACACCATATATTTT
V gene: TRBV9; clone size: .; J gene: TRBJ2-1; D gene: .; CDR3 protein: CASSVGGWGEQFF; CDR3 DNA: TGTGCCAGCAGCGTAGGAGGATGGGGTGAGCAGTTCTTC
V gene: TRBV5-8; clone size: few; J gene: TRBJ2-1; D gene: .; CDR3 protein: CASLVGSQFNEQFF; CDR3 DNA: TGTGCCAGCTTGGTCGGCAGCCAATTCAATGAGCAGTTCTTC
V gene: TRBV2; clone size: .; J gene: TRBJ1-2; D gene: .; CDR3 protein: CASIPDRDNYGYTF; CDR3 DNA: TGTGCCAGCATACCGGACAGAGATAACTATGGCTACACCTTC
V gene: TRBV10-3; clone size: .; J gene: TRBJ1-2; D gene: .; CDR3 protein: CAIRGDADGSYGYTF; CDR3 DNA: TGTGCCATCAGGGGGGACGCAGATGGAAGCTATGGCTACACCTTC
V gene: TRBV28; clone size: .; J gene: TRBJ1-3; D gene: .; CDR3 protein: CASINGGTGNTIYF; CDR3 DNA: TGTGCCAGCATAAACGGGGGGACTGGAAACACCATATATTTT
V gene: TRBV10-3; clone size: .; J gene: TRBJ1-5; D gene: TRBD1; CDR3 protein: CAISATGGEGNQPQHF; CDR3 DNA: TGTGCCATCAGTGCGACAGGGGGCGAGGGCAATCAGCCCCAGCATTTT
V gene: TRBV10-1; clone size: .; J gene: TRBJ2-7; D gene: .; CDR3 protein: CASTRRRGTPYEQYF; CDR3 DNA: TGCGCCAGCACCCGACGGAGGGGGACACCCTACGAGCAGTACTTC